This TCR beta chain was retrieved from a study of glioma-infiltrating T cells after dendritic cell vaccination. Turning to the study itself: Treatment, given 2003 to 2012, was autologous tumor lysate-pulsed dendritic cell vaccination. Study observations and caveats: Complete blood and tumor specimen sets were limited to few patients.

As regards this clone: The antigen is not known. Other DNA sequences from this sample encode an identical CDR3 as well.

The immunoSEQ assay amplified TCRB CDR3 from up to 2 ug DNA. Using immunoSEQ multiplex PCR, the repertoire was profiled, and TCRdb retains in-frame clones only, with some absent. The data hold about 82,000 clones, with 70% to 90% observed a single time. The V and J ends lost 3 bases and 3 bases respectively, with 6 bases between them. The CDR3 contains 12 residues. Germline V CDR1 and CDR2: WNHNN, SYGVQD (reference sequence). This material consisted of blood, taken before dendritic cell vaccination. The chain employs TRBV10-1 and TRBJ2-7; D not resolved. This receptor was taken from a human donor with glioblastoma. The CDR3 DNA follows: TGCGCCAGCAGTGATTCTCTCTACGAGCAGTACTTC. Translation: CASSDSLYEQYF.